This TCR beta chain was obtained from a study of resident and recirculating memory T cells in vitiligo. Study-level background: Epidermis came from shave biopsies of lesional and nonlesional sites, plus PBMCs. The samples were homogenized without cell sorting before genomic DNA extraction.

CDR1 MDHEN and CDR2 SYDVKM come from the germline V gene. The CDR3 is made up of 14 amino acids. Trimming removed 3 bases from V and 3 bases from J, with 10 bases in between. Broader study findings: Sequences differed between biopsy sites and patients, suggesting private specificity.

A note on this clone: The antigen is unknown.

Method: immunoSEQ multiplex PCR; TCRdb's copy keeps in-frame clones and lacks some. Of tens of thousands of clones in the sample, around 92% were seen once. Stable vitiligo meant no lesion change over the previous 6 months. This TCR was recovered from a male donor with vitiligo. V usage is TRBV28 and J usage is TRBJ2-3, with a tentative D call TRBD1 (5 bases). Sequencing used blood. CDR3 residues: CASSFEWTTDTQYF. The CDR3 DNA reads TGTGCCAGCAGTTTTGAGTGGACAACAGATACGCAGTATTTT.